This T cell receptor (beta chain) derives from a study of cytomegalovirus exposure and HLA in healthy donors. This clone was counted a few times. A read error may account for a junction end that differs from germline. The CDR3 is 20 residues long. Germline V gene lookup returns CDR1 SSHAT and CDR2 FNYEAQ (reference sequence). PCR used 60 Vbeta primers and 13 Jbeta primers. Repertoires were generated with immunoSEQ multiplex PCR, while TCRdb's copy carries only in-frame clones and drops some. Of about 89,000 clones in the sample, about 70% were seen once. This rearrangement joins TRBV7-7 to TRBJ2-1; weak D call: TRBD2 (6 bases). The specimen sequenced was PBMCs. The receptor comes from a man younger than 40 in good health and CMV-seronegative. This chain's CDR3 is CASSLVPFTGVQSSYNEQFF. The CDR3 bases are TGTGCTAGCAGCTTAGTCCCCTTTACGGGAGTCCAGAGCTCCTACAATGAGCAGTTCTTC.